The 7 T cell receptor beta chains given below trace back to one sample, sequenced in a study of T cell responses to AZD1222 COVID-19 vaccine. This table comes from immunoSEQ multiplex PCR, and its TCRdb copy is limited to in-frame clones, with some not included. The sample has 95,000 to 100,000 clones; around 84% are singletons. The sequencing used peripheral blood, collected on day 0 of AZD1222 vaccination. The receptors come from an adult in good health.

The chain employs TRBV15 and TRBJ1-5; D gene ambiguous. V lost 4 bases, J lost 7 bases, and 14 bases lay in between. CDR3 length equals 14 residues. The germline gives CDR1 LNHNV, CDR2 YYDKDF (reference sequence). Here the CDR3 reads CATSKDGRRQPQHF. The CDR3 DNA follows: TGTGCCACCAGCAAGGACGGGCGAAGGCAGCCCCAGCATTTT.

The chain couples TRBV19 to TRBJ1-5; D is unclear. CDR1 and CDR2 (germline): LNHDA, SQIVND (reference sequence). The CDR3 loop spans 14 amino acids. Trimming cost V 5 bases and J 5 bases, with 13 bases left between them. Written as DNA, the CDR3 is TGTGCCAGTAGTGCCTACGGGGTCCATCAGCCCCAGCATTTT. This gives the protein CASSAYGVHQPQHF.

This clone was observed a single time. The chain links TRBV7-2 to TRBJ2-2, with D uncertain. The CDR3 is 14 amino acids. Trimming took 2 bases from V and 2 from J, leaving 6 bases between them. Germline assignment: CDR1 SGHTA and CDR2 FQGNSA. The CDR3 coding sequence is TGTGCCAGCAGCTTAATAAGTAACACCGGGGAGCTGTTTTTT. This translates into CASSLISNTGELFF.

This clone was picked up a small number of times. V and J are TRBV19 and TRBJ1-1, with TRBD1 as a possible D gene (5 bases). The V and J ends lost 5 bases and 1 base respectively, with 20 bases between them. Germline CDR1 reads LNHDA; CDR2 reads SQIVND (reference sequence). This CDR3 has 17 amino acids. Here the CDR3 reads CASSVWMAGPSNTEAFF. Written as DNA, the CDR3 is TGTGCCAGTAGTGTATGGATGGCAGGGCCCTCGAACACTGAAGCTTTCTTT.

The chain uses TRBV3-1 (or the pseudogene TRBV3-2) and TRBJ2-7; tentatively, D is TRBD2 (5 bases). CDR3 length: 12 residues. V lost 3 bases, J lost 7 bases, and 10 bases lay in between. Germline CDR1 is LGHDT and CDR2 is YNNKEL (reference sequence). The CDR3 DNA follows: TGTGCCAGCAGCCACGGGATGGATGAGCAGTACTTC. This codes for CASSHGMDEQYF.

The gene calls are TRBV3-1 (or the pseudogene TRBV3-2) and TRBJ1-5; D may be TRBD1 (5 bases). The V and J ends lost 2 bases and 5 bases respectively, with 10 bases between them. This CDR3 comprises 14 residues. Germline values: CDR1 LGHDT, CDR2 YNNKEL (reference sequence). CDR3 sequence reads: CASSQMRGDQPQHF. CDR3 in DNA: TGTGCCAGCAGCCAAATGCGGGGCGATCAGCCCCAGCATTTT.

This clone was counted a single time. This chain links TRBV11-2 with TRBJ2-5, with 9 bases aligning to TRBD2. This CDR3 has 15 amino acids. The junction had 9 bases not matched to a gene; V was cut back by 5 bases and J by 5 bases. Germline V gives CDR1 SGHAT, CDR2 FQNNGV. CDR3 in DNA: TGTGCCAGCAGCCGGCTAGCGGGAAGGTGGGAGACCCAGTACTTC. Protein product: CASSRLAGRWETQYF.